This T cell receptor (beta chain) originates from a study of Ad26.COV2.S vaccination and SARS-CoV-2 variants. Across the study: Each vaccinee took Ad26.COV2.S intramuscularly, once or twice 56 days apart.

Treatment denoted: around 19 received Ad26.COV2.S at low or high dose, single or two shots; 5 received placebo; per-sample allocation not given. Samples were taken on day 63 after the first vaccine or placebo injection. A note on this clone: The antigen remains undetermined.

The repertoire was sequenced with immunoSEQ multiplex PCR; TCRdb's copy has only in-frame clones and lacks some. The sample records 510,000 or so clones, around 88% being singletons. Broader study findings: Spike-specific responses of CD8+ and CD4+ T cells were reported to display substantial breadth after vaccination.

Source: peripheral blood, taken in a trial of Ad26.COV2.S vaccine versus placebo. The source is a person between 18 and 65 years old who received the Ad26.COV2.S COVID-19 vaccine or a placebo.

Here the CDR3 DNA reads TGTGCCAGCAGCCGCGTAGGAGATTCACCCCTCCACTTT. Translation: CASSRVGDSPLHF. The rearrangement links TRBV5-6 to TRBJ1-6; D unclear. Germline CDR1 reads SGHDT; CDR2 reads YYEEEE. V gave up 4 bases and J gave up 8 bases, with 10 bases separating them. The CDR3 loop spans 13 amino acids.